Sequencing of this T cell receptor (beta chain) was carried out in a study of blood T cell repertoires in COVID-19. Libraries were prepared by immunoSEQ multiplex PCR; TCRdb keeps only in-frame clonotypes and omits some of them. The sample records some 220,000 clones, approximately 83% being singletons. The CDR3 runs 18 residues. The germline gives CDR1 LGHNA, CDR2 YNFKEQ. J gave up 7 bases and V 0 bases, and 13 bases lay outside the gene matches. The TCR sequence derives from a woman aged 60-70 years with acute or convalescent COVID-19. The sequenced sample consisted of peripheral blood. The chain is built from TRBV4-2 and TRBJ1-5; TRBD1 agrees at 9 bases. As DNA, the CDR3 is TGTGCCAGCAGCCAAGATCCGACGGACAGGGGATCAGAGCAGCCCCAGCATTTT. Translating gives CASSQDPTDRGSEQPQHF.